Following are 29 T cell receptor beta chains from one sample sequenced in a study of cytomegalovirus exposure and HLA in healthy donors. In the PCR, 60 Vbeta and 13 Jbeta primers were used. Here immunoSEQ multiplex PCR was the method, and the copy in TCRdb shows in-frame clones only, minus some. This table has under 90,000 clones, around 80% appearing once. The specimen sequenced was PBMCs. All receptors derive from a man aged 50 to 60 in good health and CMV-seropositive.

This clone was seen a single time. The genes are TRBV29-1 and TRBJ1-2, with 7 nucleotides matching TRBD1. Per germline, CDR1 SQVTM and CDR2 ANQGSEA. This CDR3 is built from 13 residues. The V segment lost 2 bases and the J segment 6 bases; nucleotides outside the gene matches: 6. CDR3 protein: CSVESGTVHGYTF. The DNA of the CDR3 is TGCAGCGTTGAATCCGGGACAGTTCATGGCTACACCTTC.

V usage is TRBV7-6 and J usage is TRBJ2-7; TRBD2 matches at 9 bases. The CDR3 runs 15 residues. Germline V gene data show CDR1 as SGHVS and CDR2 as FNYEAQ. J gave up 6 bases and V 1 base, and 7 bases lay outside the gene matches. CDR3 region: CASSLEGAGGTEQYF. The CDR3 nucleotides read TGTGCCAGCAGCTTAGAAGGGGCGGGAGGGACCGAGCAGTACTTC.

V gene TRBV21-1 combines with J gene TRBJ2-1; the table's D call TRBD2 went unverified against the DNA. TRBV21-1 is a documented pseudogene. This CDR3 has 14 residues. The CDR3 coding sequence is TGTGCCAGCAGCTCGGGAGGGGGGCCAAATGAGCAGTTCTTC. Its translation is CASSSGGGPNEQFF.

The rearrangement links TRBV7-9 to TRBJ2-1; no clear D gene. With 1 base removed from V and 0 bases from J, the gap between germline ends came to 10 bases. From germline, CDR1 is SEHNR and CDR2 FQNEAQ (reference sequence). There are 16 residues in the CDR3. CDR3 DNA sequence: TGTGCCAGCAGCTTAGGACTTTCTTCCTCCTACAATGAGCAGTTCTTC. This encodes CASSLGLSSSYNEQFF.

This chain uses TRBV11-3 with TRBJ2-1; no clear D. Germline-derived CDR1 and CDR2 are SGHNT and YENEEA. Trimming stripped 5 bases from V and 4 bases from J, with 12 bases between. The length of the CDR3 is 14 residues. CDR3 sequence (DNA): TGTGCCAGCAGCCGGCGTGCGGCTTACAATGAGCAGTTCTTC. This codes for CASSRRAAYNEQFF. The entire variable domain, with the rest obtained from reference TRBV11-3 and TRBJ2-1, is as follows: EAGVVQSPRYKIIEKKQPVAFWCNPISGHNTLYWYLQNLGQGPELLIRYENEEAVDDSQLPKDRFSAERLKGVDSTLKIQPAELGDSAVYLCASSRRAAYNEQFFGPGTRLTVL.

This clone was seen only once. This chain uses TRBV19 with TRBJ2-1; 10 bases align to TRBD2. The CDR3 has 18 residues. Germline values: CDR1 LNHDA, CDR2 SQIVND (reference sequence). Unmatched junction bases numbered 11, after V lost 3 bases and J lost 3 bases. Here the CDR3 reads CASSISLAGVGHYNEQFF. The CDR3 DNA reads as TGTGCCAGTAGTATCAGTCTAGCGGGAGTAGGCCACTACAATGAGCAGTTCTTC.

This clone was seen more than once but under ten times. The gene calls are TRBV9 and TRBJ2-3, with TRBD2 matching over 8 bases. The germline V gene has CDR1 SGDLS and CDR2 YYNGEE. V dropped 0 bases and J dropped 6; count of bases not matched to a gene: 6. The CDR3 spans 15 residues. As DNA, the CDR3 is TGTGCCAGCAGCGTAGAAACTAGCGGCCTCGATACGCAGTATTTT. This sequence encodes CASSVETSGLDTQYF.

The chain employs TRBV5-1 and TRBJ2-7; D is unresolved. This CDR3 has 11 amino acids. V was cut by 3 bases and J by 2 bases, with 3 bases left in between. Germline V lookup: CDR1 SGHRS, CDR2 YFSETQ. CDR3 nucleotides: TGCGCCAGCAGCTCCGCCTACGAGCAGTACTTC. Translation gives CASSSAYEQYF. Combining the CDR3 with reference TRBV5-1 and TRBJ2-7 gives the whole variable domain KAGVTQTPRYLIKTRGQQVTLSCSPISGHRSVSWYQQTPGQGLQFLFEYFSETQRNKGNFPGRFSGRQFSNSRSEMNVSTLELGDSALYLCASSSAYEQYFGPGTRLTVT.

The rearrangement joins TRBV6-5 to TRBJ2-3, with 11 nucleotides matching TRBD2. Germline-derived CDR1 and CDR2 are MNHEY and SVGAGI. V lost 8 bases to trimming and J lost 6 bases; unmatched junction nucleotides: 4. The CDR3 sequence is 13 residues long. The chain's CDR3 is CASGSSGRDTQYF. The CDR3 nucleotides read TGTGCCAGCGGTTCTAGCGGGAGGGATACGCAGTATTTT.

This chain uses TRBV10-1 with TRBJ1-2; possibly TRBD1 for D (5 bases). V was trimmed by 0 bases and J by 8 bases, leaving 10 bases between them. Germline CDR1 and CDR2: WNHNN and SYGVQD (reference sequence). This CDR3 is 13 amino acids long. CDR3: CASSESQGRGYTF. For the CDR3, the DNA is TGCGCCAGCAGTGAGTCTCAGGGTCGAGGCTACACCTTC.

V is TRBV11-3 and J is TRBJ2-1; TRBD2 agrees at 9 bases. The junction had 11 bases not matched to a gene; V was cut back by 5 bases and J by 9 bases. This CDR3 is 15 amino acids long. Germline CDR1 SGHNT, CDR2 YENEEA. The CDR3 spells CASSRLIAGVAEQFF. The CDR3, as DNA: TGTGCCAGCAGCCGCCTGATAGCGGGAGTAGCTGAGCAGTTCTTC.

The V and J genes are TRBV7-2 and TRBJ2-6; TRBD2 might be the D (6 bases). V gave up 2 bases and J gave up 0 bases, with 14 bases separating them. Germline-derived CDR1 and CDR2 are SGHTA and FQGNSA. This CDR3 is built from 18 residues. The DNA for the CDR3 is TGTGCCAGCAGCTTAAGCCTCGGGAGCGGCTCTGGGGCCAACGTCCTGACTTTC. Translated, it gives CASSLSLGSGSGANVLTF. Filled out from reference TRBV7-2 and TRBJ2-6, the complete variable domain reads GAGVSQSPSNKVTEKGKDVELRCDPISGHTALYWYRQSLGQGLEFLIYFQGNSAPDKSGLPSDRFSAERTGGSVSTLTIQRTQQEDSAVYLCASSLSLGSGSGANVLTFGAGSRLTVL.

On this clone: Germline is not matched at one junction end, which may reflect a read error. The gene calls are TRBV30 and TRBJ2-7, with D possibly TRBD2 on 6 matching bases. CDR3 size: 12 residues. The germline gives CDR1 GTSNPN, CDR2 SVGIG (reference sequence). The CDR3 region is CAWEGLSYAQYF. DNA of the CDR3: TGTGCCTGGGAGGGACTCAGCTACGCGCAGTACTTC.

This chain links TRBV5-4 with TRBJ2-3; 7 positions match TRBD2. The J segment lost 3 bases and the V segment lost 3 bases, leaving 7 bases of the junction unmatched. Per germline, CDR1 SGHNT and CDR2 YYREEE (reference sequence). This CDR3 spans 15 amino acids. CDR3 sequence (DNA): TGTGCCAGCAGCTCCTTGACTAGCAGGACAGATACGCAGTATTTT. Amino acids: CASSSLTSRTDTQYF. Full variable domain (rest looked up from reference TRBV5-4 and TRBJ2-3): ETGVTQSPTHLIKTRGQQVTLRCSSQSGHNTVSWYQQALGQGPQFIFQYYREEENGRGNFPPRFSGLQFPNYSSELNVNALELDDSALYLCASSSLTSRTDTQYFGPGTRLTVL.

The chain is built from TRBV5-1 and TRBJ1-1; D gene uncertain. Germline lookup yields CDR1 SGHRS and CDR2 YFSETQ. The germline V and J ends were trimmed by 2 bases and 5 bases, with 10 bases remaining between them. The CDR3 is made up of 13 amino acids. The CDR3 nucleotides are TGCGCCAGCAGCTTTGAGGGTGGGACTGAAGCTTTCTTT. Translated, it gives CASSFEGGTEAFF.

This clone was counted once. V is TRBV7-9 and J is TRBJ2-1; 7 bases match TRBD1. Germline-derived CDR1 and CDR2 are SEHNR and FQNEAQ (reference sequence). The CDR3 consists of 14 residues. J gave up 10 bases and V 3 bases, and 9 bases lay outside the gene matches. CDR3 sequence (DNA): TGTGCCAGCAGCTTCACCCAGGGACAGTTCGAGCAGTTCTTC. Its protein is CASSFTQGQFEQFF.

This chain joins TRBV5-4 and TRBJ2-7; tentatively, D is TRBD2 (6 bases). The ends were cut back, 4 bases at V and 4 bases at J, with 12 bases in the middle. Germline V CDR1 and CDR2: SGHNT, YYREEE (reference sequence). CDR3 size: 13 residues. In DNA form, the CDR3 reads TGTGCCAGCAGCCCCTACGGACTATACGAGCAGTACTTC. It specifies CASSPYGLYEQYF.

This clone was seen only a few times. The chain carries TRBV9 and TRBJ2-7, with 8 bases lining up with TRBD1. V trimming: 0 bases; J trimming: 3 bases; junction bases outside the gene matches: 8. The germline CDR1 and CDR2 sequences are SGDLS and YYNGEE. The CDR3 loop spans 16 amino acids. This CDR3 reads CASSVGAGGAFYEQYF. CDR3 in DNA: TGTGCCAGCAGCGTAGGGGCAGGGGGCGCATTCTACGAGCAGTACTTC. The full variable domain, with the rest looked up from reference TRBV9 and TRBJ2-7, is DSGVTQTPKHLITATGQRVTLRCSPRSGDLSVYWYQQSLDQGLQFLIQYYNGEERAKGNILERFSAQQFPDLHSELNLSSLELGDSALYFCASSVGAGGAFYEQYFGPGTRLTVT.

The V and J genes are TRBV7-9 and TRBJ2-1; 10 bases map to TRBD1. Germline values: CDR1 SEHNR, CDR2 FQNEAQ (reference sequence). The CDR3 is 15 amino acids. V dropped 5 bases and J dropped 3; count of bases not matched to a gene: 4. The CDR3 is CASSPRDRGYNEQFF. In DNA form, the CDR3 reads TGTGCCAGCAGCCCCAGGGACAGGGGCTACAATGAGCAGTTCTTC.

The chain uses TRBV4-3 and TRBJ2-1; D is possibly TRBD1 (6 bases). There are 14 residues in the CDR3. Germline V CDR1 and CDR2: LGHNA, YSLEER. Trimming shortened V by 4 bases and J by 6 bases, and 13 bases separated the two germline ends. CDR3 sequence reads: CASSLGSGANEQFF. The CDR3 coding sequence is TGCGCCAGCAGCCTAGGGTCAGGGGCCAATGAGCAGTTCTTC.

This chain uses TRBV7-8 with TRBJ2-1, with TRBD2 identical over 7 bases. The junction had 3 bases not matched to a gene; V was cut back by 1 base and J by 0 bases. CDR1 and CDR2 from the germline V gene are SGHVS and FQNEAQ. CDR3 length: 16 residues. This CDR3 reads CASSLEGGSSYNEQFF. The DNA for the CDR3 is TGTGCCAGCAGCTTAGAAGGCGGGAGCTCCTACAATGAGCAGTTCTTC.

The V call is TRBV19, the J call TRBJ2-1; TRBD1 is a possible D gene (6 bases). V dropped 1 base and J dropped 6 bases, with 16 bases sitting between them. Germline values: CDR1 LNHDA, CDR2 SQIVND (reference sequence). The length of the CDR3 is 16 residues. CDR3 residues: CASSIVSPRGANEQFF. The CDR3 nucleotides are TGTGCCAGTAGTATAGTAAGCCCCAGGGGTGCCAATGAGCAGTTCTTC.

This clone was seen just once. The J gene is TRBJ2-3, the V gene TRBV11-3; D may be TRBD1 (6 bases). Germline CDR1 and CDR2: SGHNT and YENEEA. Trimming cost V 5 bases and J 0 bases, with 9 bases left between them. CDR3 size: 14 residues. The CDR3 protein is CASSKQGSTDTQYF. The CDR3 region has the DNA TGTGCCAGCAGCAAACAGGGCAGCACAGATACGCAGTATTTT.

The chain has TRBV7-2 and TRBJ1-5, with D hard to call. The CDR3 has 14 amino acids. Trimming pared 5 bases from V and 7 bases from J, leaving 15 bases between. Per the germline V gene, CDR1 is SGHTA and CDR2 is FQGNSA. CDR3 DNA: TGTGCCAGCAGCGCCCCGGGGAAGGGACAGCCCCAGCATTTT. Its protein product is CASSAPGKGQPQHF.

The chain joins TRBV11-2 to TRBJ2-3, with no clear D. The germline V gene encodes CDR1 SGHAT and CDR2 FQNNGV. The CDR3 loop spans 15 amino acids. Deletions cut 0 bases from V and 6 bases from J, with 13 bases between. This CDR3 is CASSLEAGPPDTQYF. In DNA form, the CDR3 reads TGTGCCAGCAGCTTAGAAGCAGGTCCCCCGGATACGCAGTATTTT. The variable domain in full, completed from reference TRBV11-2 and TRBJ2-3, reads EAGVAQSPRYKIIEKRQSVAFWCNPISGHATLYWYQQILGQGPKLLIQFQNNGVVDDSQLPKDRFSAERLKGVDSTLKIQPAKLEDSAVYLCASSLEAGPPDTQYFGPGTRLTVL.

The sample holds one count of this clone. The chain recombines TRBV4-3 with TRBJ2-1; TRBD2 matches at 9 bases. Germline V lookup: CDR1 LGHNA, CDR2 YSLEER. There are 14 residues in the CDR3. Losses at the gene ends were 2 bases for V and 9 bases for J; bases not matched to a gene: 5. In DNA form, the CDR3 reads TGCGCCAGCAGCCAACAGCGGGAGGTTACTGAGCAGTTCTTC. Amino acids: CASSQQREVTEQFF.

J is TRBJ2-5 and V is TRBV18, with a possible D match to TRBD1 (5 bases). The DNA end is more similar to TRBJ2-7, so the J call may be wrong. The CDR3 runs 16 residues. From germline, CDR1 is KGHSH and CDR2 LQKENI. As DNA, the CDR3 is TGTGCCAGCTCACTCTTTGGCCAAGGGGTGGGATACGAGCAGTACTTC. It is translated as CASSLFGQGVGYEQYF.

The V and J genes are TRBV5-1 and TRBJ1-1; D uncertain. V was pared by 0 bases and J by 1 base, with 7 bases between. Germline V gene sequence: CDR1 SGHRS, CDR2 YFSETQ. This CDR3 comprises 14 residues. The CDR3 bases are TGCGCCAGCAGCTTGGCCCGGGGGAACACTGAAGCTTTCTTT. It specifies CASSLARGNTEAFF.

V and J are TRBV12-5 and TRBJ2-3, with a weak D call TRBD2 (6 bases). Deletions cut 4 bases from V and 0 bases from J, with 11 bases between. This CDR3 spans 15 amino acids. Germline V gene sequence: CDR1 LGHNT, CDR2 FRNRAP. CDR3 protein: CASGWRDQSTDTQYF. For the CDR3, the DNA is TGTGCTAGTGGTTGGAGGGACCAGAGCACAGATACGCAGTATTTT.